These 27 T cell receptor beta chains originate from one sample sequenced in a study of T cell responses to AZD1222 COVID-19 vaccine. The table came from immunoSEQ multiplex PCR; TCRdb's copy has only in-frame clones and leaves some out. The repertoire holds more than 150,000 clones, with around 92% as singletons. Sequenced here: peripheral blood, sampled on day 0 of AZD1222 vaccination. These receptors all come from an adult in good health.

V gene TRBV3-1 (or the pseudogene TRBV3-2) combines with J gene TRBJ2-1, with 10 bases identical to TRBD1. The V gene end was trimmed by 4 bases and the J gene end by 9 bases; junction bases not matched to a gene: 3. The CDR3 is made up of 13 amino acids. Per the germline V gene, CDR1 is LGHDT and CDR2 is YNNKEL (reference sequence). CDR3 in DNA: TGTGCCAGCAGCCGGGACAGGGGAGTTGAGCAGTTCTTC. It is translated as CASSRDRGVEQFF.

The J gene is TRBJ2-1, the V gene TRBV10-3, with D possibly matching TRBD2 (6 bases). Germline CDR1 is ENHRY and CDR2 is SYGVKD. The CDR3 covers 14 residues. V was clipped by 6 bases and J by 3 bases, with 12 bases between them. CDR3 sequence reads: CAIRVGDFYNEQFF. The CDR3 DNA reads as TGTGCCATCAGGGTAGGGGACTTCTACAATGAGCAGTTCTTC.

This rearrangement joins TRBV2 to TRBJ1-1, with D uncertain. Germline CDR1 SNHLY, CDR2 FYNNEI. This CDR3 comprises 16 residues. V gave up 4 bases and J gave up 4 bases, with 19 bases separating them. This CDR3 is CASSVGRRRDSTEAFF. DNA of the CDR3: TGTGCCAGCAGTGTTGGCAGACGGAGGGATTCCACTGAAGCTTTCTTT.

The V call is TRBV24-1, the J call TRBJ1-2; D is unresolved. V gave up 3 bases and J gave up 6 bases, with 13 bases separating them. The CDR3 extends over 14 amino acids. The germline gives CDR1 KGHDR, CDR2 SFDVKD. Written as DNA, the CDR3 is TGTGCCACCAGTGATGTAGGATTCCGGGATGGCTACACCTTC. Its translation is CATSDVGFRDGYTF.

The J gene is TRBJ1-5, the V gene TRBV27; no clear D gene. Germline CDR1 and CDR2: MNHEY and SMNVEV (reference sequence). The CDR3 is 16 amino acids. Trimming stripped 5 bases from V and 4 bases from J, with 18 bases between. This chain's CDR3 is CASSPEGLRRNQPQHF. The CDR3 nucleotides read TGTGCCAGCAGTCCCGAAGGGTTGCGTAGGAATCAGCCCCAGCATTTT.

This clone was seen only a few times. The CDR3 bases are TGTGCCAGCAGTTACGATACGGGTCGGGAGACCCAGTACTTC. This gives the protein CASSYDTGRETQYF. The chain links TRBV6-6 to TRBJ2-5; D is unclear. The CDR3 consists of 14 residues. V shed 2 bases and J shed 5 bases, with 12 bases lying between them. Germline CDR1 reads MNHNY; CDR2 reads SVGAGI (reference sequence).

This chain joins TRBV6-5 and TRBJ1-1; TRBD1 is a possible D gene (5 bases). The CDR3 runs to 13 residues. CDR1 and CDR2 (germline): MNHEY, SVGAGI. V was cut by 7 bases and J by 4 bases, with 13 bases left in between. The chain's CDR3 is CASTVGQATEAFF. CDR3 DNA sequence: TGTGCCAGCACCGTGGGGCAGGCCACTGAAGCTTTCTTT.

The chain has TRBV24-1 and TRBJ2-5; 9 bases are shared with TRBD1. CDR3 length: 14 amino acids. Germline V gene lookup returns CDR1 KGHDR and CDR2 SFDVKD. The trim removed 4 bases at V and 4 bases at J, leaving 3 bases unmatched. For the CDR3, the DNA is TGTGCCACCAGTGACCTGACAGGGGGAGAGACCCAGTACTTC. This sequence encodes CATSDLTGGETQYF.

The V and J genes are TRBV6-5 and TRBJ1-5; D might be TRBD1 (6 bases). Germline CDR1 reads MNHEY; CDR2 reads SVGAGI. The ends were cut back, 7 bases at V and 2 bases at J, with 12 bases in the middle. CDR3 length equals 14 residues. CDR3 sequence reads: CASTSTGGNQPQHF. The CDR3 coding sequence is TGTGCCAGCACATCGACAGGAGGCAATCAGCCCCAGCATTTT.

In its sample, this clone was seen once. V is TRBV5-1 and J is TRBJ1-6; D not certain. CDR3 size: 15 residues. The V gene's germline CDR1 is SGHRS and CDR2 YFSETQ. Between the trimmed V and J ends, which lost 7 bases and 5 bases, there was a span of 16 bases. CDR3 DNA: TGCGCCAGCGGAACCGAGGGAACGAATAATTCACCCCTCCACTTT. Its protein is CASGTEGTNNSPLHF.

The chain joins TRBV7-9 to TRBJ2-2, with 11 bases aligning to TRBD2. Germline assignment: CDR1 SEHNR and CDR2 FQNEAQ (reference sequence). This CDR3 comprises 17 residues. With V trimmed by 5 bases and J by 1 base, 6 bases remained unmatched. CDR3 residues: CASSTSGLAGNTGELFF. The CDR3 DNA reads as TGTGCCAGCAGCACCTCCGGACTAGCGGGGAACACCGGGGAGCTGTTTTTT. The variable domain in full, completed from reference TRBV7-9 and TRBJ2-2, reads DTGVSQNPRHKITKRGQNVTFRCDPISEHNRLYWYRQTLGQGPEFLTYFQNEAQLEKSRLLSDRFSAERPKGSFSTLEIQRTEQGDSAMYLCASSTSGLAGNTGELFFGEGSRLTVL.

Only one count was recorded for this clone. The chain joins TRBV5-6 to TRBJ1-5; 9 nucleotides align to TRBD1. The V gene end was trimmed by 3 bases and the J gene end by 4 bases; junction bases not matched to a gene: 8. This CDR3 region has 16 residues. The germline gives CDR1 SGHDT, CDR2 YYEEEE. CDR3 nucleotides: TGTGCCAGCAGCTACGGGGGACAGGGCCGTAATCAGCCCCAGCATTTT. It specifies CASSYGGQGRNQPQHF.

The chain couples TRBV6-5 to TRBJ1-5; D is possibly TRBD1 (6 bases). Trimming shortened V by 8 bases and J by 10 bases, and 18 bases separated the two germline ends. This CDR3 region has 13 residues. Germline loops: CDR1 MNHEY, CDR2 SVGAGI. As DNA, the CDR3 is TGTGCCAGCGGCTACAGGGCAGCGGGTCCCCAGCATTTT. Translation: CASGYRAAGPQHF.

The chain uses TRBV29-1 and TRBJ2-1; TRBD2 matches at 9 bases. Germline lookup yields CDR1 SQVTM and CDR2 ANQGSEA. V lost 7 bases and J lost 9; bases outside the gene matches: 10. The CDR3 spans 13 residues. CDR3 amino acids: CSAPPLAGSEQFF. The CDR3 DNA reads TGCAGCGCTCCCCCTCTAGCGGGATCTGAGCAGTTCTTC.

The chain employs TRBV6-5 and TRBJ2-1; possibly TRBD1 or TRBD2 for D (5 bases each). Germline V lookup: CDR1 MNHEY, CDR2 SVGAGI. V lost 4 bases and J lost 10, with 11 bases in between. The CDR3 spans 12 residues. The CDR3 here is CASSFPGREQFF. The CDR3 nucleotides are TGTGCCAGCAGTTTTCCGGGACGGGAGCAGTTCTTC.

CDR3 sequence: CATGTGGDETQYF. The DNA for the CDR3 is TGTGCCACCGGGACAGGGGGAGACGAGACCCAGTACTTC. The chain combines TRBV10-3 with TRBJ2-5, with TRBD1 matching 11 bases. J lost 5 bases, V lost 10 bases, and 6 bases had no gene match. The CDR3 sequence is 13 residues long. Per the germline V gene, CDR1 is ENHRY and CDR2 is SYGVKD.

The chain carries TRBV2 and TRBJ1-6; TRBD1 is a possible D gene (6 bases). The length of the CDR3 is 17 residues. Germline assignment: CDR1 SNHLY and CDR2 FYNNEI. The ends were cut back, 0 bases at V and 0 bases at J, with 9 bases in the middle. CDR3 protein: CASSEAPDSSYNSPLHF. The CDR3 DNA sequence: TGTGCCAGCAGTGAAGCGCCGGACAGCTCCTATAATTCACCCCTCCACTTT.

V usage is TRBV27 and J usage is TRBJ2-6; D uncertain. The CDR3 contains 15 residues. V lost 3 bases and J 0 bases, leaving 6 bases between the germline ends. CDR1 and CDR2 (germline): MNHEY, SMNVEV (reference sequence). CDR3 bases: TGTGCCAGCAGTTTGGGATACTCTGGGGCCAACGTCCTGACTTTC. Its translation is CASSLGYSGANVLTF.

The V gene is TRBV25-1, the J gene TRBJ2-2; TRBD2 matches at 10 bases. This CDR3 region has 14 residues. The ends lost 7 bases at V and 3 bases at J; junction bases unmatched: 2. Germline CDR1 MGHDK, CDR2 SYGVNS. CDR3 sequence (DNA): TGTGCCAGCACCCTAGCGGGAGACACCGGGGAGCTGTTTTTT. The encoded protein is CASTLAGDTGELFF. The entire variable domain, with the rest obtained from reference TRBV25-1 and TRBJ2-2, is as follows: EADIYQTPRYLVIGTGKKITLECSQTMGHDKMYWYQQDPGMELHLIHYSYGVNSTEKGDLSSESTVSRIRTEHFPLTLESARPSHTSQYLCASTLAGDTGELFFGEGSRLTVL.

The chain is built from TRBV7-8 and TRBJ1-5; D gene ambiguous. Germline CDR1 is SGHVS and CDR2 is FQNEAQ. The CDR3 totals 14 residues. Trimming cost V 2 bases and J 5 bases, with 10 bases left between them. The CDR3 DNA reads TGTGCCAGCAGCTTATCAGAGGCGTATCAGCCCCAGCATTTT. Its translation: CASSLSEAYQPQHF.

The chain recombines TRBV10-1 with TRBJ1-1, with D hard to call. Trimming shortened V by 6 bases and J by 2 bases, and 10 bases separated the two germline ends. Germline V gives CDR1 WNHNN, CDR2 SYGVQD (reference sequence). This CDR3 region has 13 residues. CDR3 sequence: CASSSDVNTEAFF. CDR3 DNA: TGCGCCAGCAGCTCGGACGTTAACACTGAAGCTTTCTTT.

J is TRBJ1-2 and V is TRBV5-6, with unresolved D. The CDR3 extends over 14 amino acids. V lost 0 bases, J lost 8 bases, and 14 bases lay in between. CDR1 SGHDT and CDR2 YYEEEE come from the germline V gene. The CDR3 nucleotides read TGTGCCAGCAGCTTGGCCGATGCAAGACGGGGCTACACCTTC. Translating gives CASSLADARRGYTF.

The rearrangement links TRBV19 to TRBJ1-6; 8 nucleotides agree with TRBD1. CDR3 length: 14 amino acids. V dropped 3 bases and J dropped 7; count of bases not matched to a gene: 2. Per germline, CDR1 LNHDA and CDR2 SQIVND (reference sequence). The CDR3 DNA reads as TGTGCCAGTAGTATTGACAGGGGCAATTCACCCCTCCACTTT. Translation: CASSIDRGNSPLHF.

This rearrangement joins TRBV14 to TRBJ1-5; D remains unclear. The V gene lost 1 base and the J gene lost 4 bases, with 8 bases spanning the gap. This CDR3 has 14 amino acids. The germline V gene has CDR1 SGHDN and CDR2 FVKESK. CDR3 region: CASSQGGGNQPQHF. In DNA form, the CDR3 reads TGTGCCAGCAGCCAAGGGGGAGGGAATCAGCCCCAGCATTTT.

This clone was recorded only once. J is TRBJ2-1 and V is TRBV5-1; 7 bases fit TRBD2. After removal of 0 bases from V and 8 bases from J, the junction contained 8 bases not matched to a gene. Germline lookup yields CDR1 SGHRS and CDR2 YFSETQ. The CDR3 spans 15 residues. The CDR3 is CASSLAGGGAYEQFF. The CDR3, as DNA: TGCGCCAGCAGCTTGGCGGGGGGAGGGGCCTATGAGCAGTTCTTC.

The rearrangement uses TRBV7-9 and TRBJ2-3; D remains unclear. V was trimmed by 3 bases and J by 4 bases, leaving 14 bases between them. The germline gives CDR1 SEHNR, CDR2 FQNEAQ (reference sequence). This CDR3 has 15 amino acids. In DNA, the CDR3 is TGTGCCAGCAGCTTGGGTGTCGGTGAGGCAGATACGCAGTATTTT. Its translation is CASSLGVGEADTQYF.

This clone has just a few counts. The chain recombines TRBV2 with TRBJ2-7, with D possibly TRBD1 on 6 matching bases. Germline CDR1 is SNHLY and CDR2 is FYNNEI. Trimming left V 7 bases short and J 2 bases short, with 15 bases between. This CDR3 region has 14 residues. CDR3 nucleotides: TGTGCCAGCAATCCACGCAGGGGACCCTACGAGCAGTACTTC. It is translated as CASNPRRGPYEQYF.